The 8 T cell receptor beta chains presented below share a single source sample, sequenced in a study of identical twins (dated by TCRdb to 2016 to 2018). Library method: 5' RACE. TCRdb names Illumina HiSeq 2000 as the instrument used. TCRdb passed the public sequencing reads through fastp at Q25 and MiXCR, retaining productive beta sequences. Each CDR3 protein gets just one entry, which takes the most common genes and DNA from the rows behind it. The sample data list just under 550,000 distinct CDR3 sequences, and 15% of these were observed just once. Clones ranked in the top ten supply roughly 0.44% of the sample. These same records also appear under a second study, on yellow fever vaccine responses in identical twins.

Sequencing was done on a sample of CD4+ T cells sorted from blood. Every receptor here comes from a woman aged 18 to 35 in good health.

The chain has TRBV7-8 and TRBJ2-3; D may be TRBD1 (5 bases). Trimming pared 8 bases from V and 5 bases from J, leaving 11 bases between. The CDR3 extends over 12 amino acids. Germline CDR1 reads SGHVS; CDR2 reads FQNEAQ. CDR3 nucleotide sequence: TGTGCCAGCGGCAGGGTGAAAGATACGCAGTATTTT. This encodes CASGRVKDTQYF.

This clonotype was seen repeatedly, ten times or more. The V gene is TRBV5-1, the J gene TRBJ2-1; D is possibly TRBD2 (5 bases). The CDR3 has 16 amino acids. CDR1 and CDR2 from the germline V gene are SGHRS and YFSETQ. Trimming shortened V by 2 bases and J by 0 bases, and 12 bases separated the two germline ends. CDR3 sequence: CASSFSGSSSYNEQFF. The CDR3 DNA sequence: TGCGCCAGCAGCTTTTCGGGGTCCAGCTCCTACAATGAGCAGTTCTTC.

This clonotype showed up just a few times. The J gene is TRBJ1-6, the V gene TRBV7-9; D is unclear. V gave up 4 bases and J gave up 8 bases, with 12 bases separating them. CDR1 is SEHNR, CDR2 FQNEAQ, per germline (reference sequence). The CDR3 extends over 14 amino acids. The CDR3 nucleotides are TGTGCCAGCAGCTCCGGGATTTCTTATTCACCCCTCCACTTT. It is translated as CASSSGISYSPLHF.

In this sample, this clonotype turned up a few times. J is TRBJ2-7 and V is TRBV3-1; no definite D call. Trimming removed 1 base at V and 0 bases at J, with 13 bases between. Germline loops: CDR1 LGHDT, CDR2 YNNKEL (reference sequence). The CDR3 runs to 16 residues. The CDR3 DNA sequence: TGTGCCAGCAGCCAAGGGAACAGACCCCACTCCTACGAGCAGTACTTC. Translation: CASSQGNRPHSYEQYF.

The chain has TRBV20-1 and TRBJ2-3; 8 nucleotides line up with TRBD2. With 2 bases clipped from V and 5 bases from J, the junction kept 12 bases outside the gene matches. Germline CDR1 DFQATT, CDR2 SNEGSKA (reference sequence). The CDR3 is made up of 16 amino acids. This chain's CDR3 is CSARPVGRREVDTQYF. The CDR3 coding sequence is TGCAGTGCTAGACCGGTTGGAAGGCGGGAGGTAGATACGCAGTATTTT.

This clonotype was detected only once. This chain uses TRBV6-4 with TRBJ2-1, with D unresolved. There are 13 residues in the CDR3. Germline V gives CDR1 MRHNA, CDR2 SNTAGT. V was pared by 4 bases and J by 9 bases, with 13 bases between. CDR3 protein: CASSGTPGGEQFF. CDR3 coding DNA: TGTGCCAGCAGTGGGACGCCCGGCGGTGAGCAGTTCTTC.

This chain uses TRBV7-9 with TRBJ2-2; TRBD2 matches 7 bases. V dropped 6 bases and J dropped 3; count of bases not matched to a gene: 10. The CDR3 loop spans 16 amino acids. Per the germline V gene, CDR1 is SEHNR and CDR2 is FQNEAQ (reference sequence). In DNA form, the CDR3 reads TGTGCCAGCAGTCGAGTAATGGGACTACACACCGGGGAGCTGTTTTTT. Translating it yields CASSRVMGLHTGELFF.

This clonotype was detected only a few times. The chain joins TRBV10-2 to TRBJ1-2; a possible D gene is TRBD1 (6 bases). Trimming pared 3 bases from V and 6 bases from J, leaving 14 bases between. Looked up from germline, CDR1 is WSHSY and CDR2 is SAAADI. This CDR3 contains 14 residues. CDR3 sequence: CASSEGGGSDGYTF. The CDR3, as DNA: TGCGCCAGCAGTGAAGGGGGAGGGTCCGATGGCTACACCTTC.